The sequence of this T cell receptor (beta chain) was determined in a study of spatial heterogeneity in lung cancer. Study overall: Sequence detection consistently recorded a greater number of beta-chain than alpha-chain sequences. Strongly correlated with TCR transcript counts in tumor regions was a T cell module score, which was a transcriptional module score calculated from matched bulk RNA-seq.

The study, taken as a whole, reports: One measure, the expanded intratumoral alpha and beta TCR count, tracked tumor mutation counts.

Ten or more counts support this clonotype. Its antigen is still unknown. Every molecule of TCR cDNA had its own unique molecular identifier. Using its own MiXCR run on the 5' RACE reads, TCRdb lists one record per CDR3 protein. The data hold some 10,000 distinct CDR3 sequences, with about 13% observed a single time. The V gene end was trimmed by 4 bases and the J gene end by 8 bases; junction bases not matched to a gene: 6. The germline V gene encodes CDR1 LNHNV and CDR2 YYDKDF (reference sequence). The CDR3 runs 14 residues. Sample time point: sample taken at primary tumor resection. V gene TRBV15 combines with J gene TRBJ2-1; 9 nucleotides match TRBD2. This receptor was identified in a male donor with early-stage non-small cell lung cancer. The sample in question was lung tumor tissue, obtained at surgery. This CDR3 is CATSTGTSNDEQFF. The CDR3 nucleotides read TGTGCCACCAGCACCGGGACTAGCAACGATGAGCAGTTCTTC.